Given below is one T cell receptor (beta chain) in context. Its antigen is still unknown. A universal primer binding site was introduced by template switching. The final cDNA contained unique molecular identifiers. From the 5' RACE reads, TCRdb called clonotypes with MiXCR, one entry per CDR3 protein. The table lists about 240,000 distinct CDR3 sequences, approximately 7.8% of them singletons. The data were taken from a study of identical twins. Whole-study findings and limits: High-abundance cord blood beta clonotypes had fewer insertions; memory repertoires showed none. When twins shared out-of-frame alpha sequences, those sequences had excess low generation probability. Zero-insertion analyses could be partly confounded by invariant MAIT and iNKT cells.

The trim removed 6 bases at V and 4 bases at J, leaving 10 bases unmatched. CDR1 is MNHNS and CDR2 is SASEGT in the germline V gene. The CDR3 spans 16 residues. These records were also assigned to another study, of yellow fever vaccine responses in identical twins.

Sequenced: CD8+ T cells sorted from blood. The TCR comes from a woman younger than 30 in good health. This sequence joins TRBV6-1 and TRBJ2-1; 9 nucleotides match TRBD1. Here the CDR3 reads CASRVVGTGTYNEQFF. The CDR3 DNA sequence: TGTGCCAGCAGGGTCGTCGGGACAGGGACTTACAATGAGCAGTTCTTC.